This entry lists 11 T cell receptor beta chains sequenced from one sample in a study of coeliac disease (dated by TCRdb to between 2022 and 2023). The library relied on the immunoSEQ multiplex PCR assay. TCRdb provides this immuneACCESS table in a form limited to in-frame rearrangements. Some clones are lacking; in checked studies, under half of them reflect an unresolved V gene, and why the rest are absent is not known. The sample table lists under 8,500 clones, approximately 70% of them with a count of one. Under 8.5% of the sample is taken by the ten largest. Sample: lamina propria lymphocytes from the gut. In the paper's terms, the cell subset or site label means: lamina propria cell (LPC) fraction of small intestinal biopsy. These receptors were collected from a man in his forties or fifties with active celiac disease.

This clone came up once. CDR3 DNA: TGTGCCAGCAGGACAGGGTGGAACACTGAAGCTTTCTTT. It specifies CASRTGWNTEAFF. The chain carries TRBV19 and TRBJ1-1, with 8 bases that match TRBD1. Germline values: CDR1 LNHDA, CDR2 SQIVND (reference sequence). V gave up 9 bases and J gave up 1 base; unmatched junction bases: 4. The CDR3 is made up of 13 amino acids.

This rearrangement joins TRBV30 to TRBJ1-2, with 7 bases fitting TRBD1. The CDR3 extends over 14 amino acids. V trimming: 2 bases; J trimming: 8 bases; junction bases outside the gene matches: 11. Germline CDR1 and CDR2: GTSNPN and SVGIG (reference sequence). CDR3 in DNA: TGTGCCTGGAGTCCGGACAGGTCTTCTAGAGGCTACACCTTC. Protein product: CAWSPDRSSRGYTF.

The CDR3 sequence is CASSQDPSGRGFSEQYV. As DNA, the CDR3 is TGCGCCAGCAGCCAAGATCCCAGCGGGAGGGGATTCTCCGAGCAGTACGTC. The rearrangement joins TRBV4-1 to TRBJ2-7; 10 nucleotides agree with TRBD2. Germline V gives CDR1 MGHRA, CDR2 YSYEKL. The junction had 11 bases not matched to a gene; V was cut back by 0 bases and J by 6 bases. CDR3 size: 17 residues.

This clone occurred a few times. The chain employs TRBV19 and TRBJ1-4; perhaps TRBD1 as D (5 bases). V lost 10 bases and J lost 4, with 22 bases in between. This CDR3 has 16 residues. Germline CDR1 and CDR2: LNHDA and SQIVND (reference sequence). The CDR3 sequence is CATSDVSRDYNEKLFF. CDR3 DNA sequence: TGTGCCACCTCAGACGTTTCCAGGGACTATAATGAAAAACTGTTTTTT.

This chain connects TRBV10-3 to TRBJ2-4, with 7 positions matching TRBD1. The CDR3 spans 13 residues. Looked up from germline, CDR1 is ENHRY and CDR2 is SYGVKD. V shed 6 bases, J shed 3 bases, and the junction held 2 bases outside the gene matches. The CDR3: CAISGTDKNIQYF. The CDR3 coding sequence is TGTGCCATCAGCGGGACAGACAAAAACATTCAGTACTTC.

V is TRBV5-1 and J is TRBJ2-5; TRBD1 matches at 9 bases. Matching the DNA end better, TRBJ2-7 makes the J call doubtful. Per germline, CDR1 SGHRS and CDR2 YFSETQ. CDR3 length equals 16 residues. CDR3 nucleotides: TGCGCCAGCAGCTTGGAACCCGGGACAGGGTGGTACGAGCAGTACTTC. Its translation is CASSLEPGTGWYEQYF.

V and J are TRBV7-9 and TRBJ1-3; D may be TRBD1 (5 bases). The length of the CDR3 is 12 residues. Looked up from germline, CDR1 is SEHNR and CDR2 is FQNEAQ (reference sequence). The CDR3 nucleotides are TGTTTGGCAGGGAGGACTGGAAACACCATATATTTT. As protein: CLAGRTGNTIYF.

This chain connects TRBV27 to TRBJ1-5, with a tentative D call TRBD1 (5 bases). The germline CDR1 and CDR2 sequences are MNHEY and SMNVEV (reference sequence). This CDR3 contains 15 residues. Trimming cost V 6 bases and J 6 bases, with 18 bases left between them. The CDR3 bases are TGTGCCAGCAGCGGGGGGATAAACCGGGGTCAGCCCCAGCATTTT. Its translation: CASSGGINRGQPQHF.

This clone occurred a few times. This chain links TRBV5-1 with TRBJ2-3; unclear D gene. Between the trimmed V and J ends, which lost 4 bases and 3 bases, there was a span of 15 bases. The length of the CDR3 is 15 residues. CDR1 is SGHRS, CDR2 YFSETQ, per germline. CDR3 sequence: CASSPQLSSTDTQYF. DNA for the CDR3: TGCGCCAGCAGCCCCCAGCTTAGCTCTACAGATACGCAGTATTTT.

The genes are TRBV5-4 and TRBJ1-4; tentatively, D is TRBD1 (5 bases). Trimming shortened V by 4 bases and J by 2 bases, and 12 bases separated the two germline ends. This CDR3 spans 15 amino acids. From germline, CDR1 is SGHNT and CDR2 YYREEE (reference sequence). The CDR3 here is CASSQGRPTNEKLFF. DNA of the CDR3: TGTGCCAGCAGCCAGGGCCGTCCTACTAATGAAAAACTGTTTTTT.

The rearrangement joins TRBV28 to TRBJ2-2; possibly TRBD2 for D (5 bases). V was shortened by 8 bases and J by 5 bases, with 18 bases between the two germline ends. The length of the CDR3 is 15 residues. Per the germline V gene, CDR1 is MDHEN and CDR2 is SYDVKM. The CDR3 bases are TGTGCCAGCGGTTATCTCCGGACTCTTACCGGGGAGCTGTTTTTT. It encodes CASGYLRTLTGELFF.